This is a list of T cell receptor beta chains from one sample in a study of blood T cell repertoires in COVID-19. Data came from immunoSEQ multiplex PCR; TCRdb stores just in-frame clones and leaves some out. The sample holds 50,000 to 60,000 clones, 83% seen once. The sequenced sample was peripheral blood. Receptor source: a man aged 35 to 55 with acute or convalescent COVID-19. Each CDR3 is given with its conserved first and last residue. D genes are given only for firm matches. Clone size is shown for a subset of rows, as once, few, many or a class of expanded clone.

j_call: TRBJ2-1; clone_size: .; cdr3_length: 15; d_call: TRBD1; v_call: TRBV2; cdr3_nt: TGTGCCAGCAGTGCGGAGGACAGGGTATCCGATGAGCAGTTCTTC; cdr3_aa: CASSAEDRVSDEQFF
j_call: TRBJ1-2; clone_size: .; cdr3_length: 15; d_call: TRBD1; v_call: TRBV5-1; cdr3_nt: TGCGCCAGCAGCCGGGGACAGGGGGGCGACTATGGCTACACCTTC; cdr3_aa: CASSRGQGGDYGYTF
j_call: TRBJ1-2; clone_size: .; cdr3_length: 13; d_call: .; v_call: TRBV5-5; cdr3_nt: TGTGCCAGCAGCTTTCGGGGGAACTATGGCTACACCTTC; cdr3_aa: CASSFRGNYGYTF
j_call: TRBJ1-2; clone_size: .; cdr3_length: 14; d_call: TRBD1; v_call: TRBV11-2; cdr3_nt: TGTGCCAGCAGCCCGAGGACAGGGAACTATGGCTACACCTTC; cdr3_aa: CASSPRTGNYGYTF
j_call: TRBJ2-3; clone_size: .; cdr3_length: 13; d_call: .; v_call: TRBV4-2; cdr3_nt: TGTGCCAGCAGCTCCCGGGACACAGATACGCAGTATTTT; cdr3_aa: CASSSRDTDTQYF
j_call: TRBJ2-1; clone_size: .; cdr3_length: 15; d_call: TRBD1; v_call: TRBV30; cdr3_nt: TGTGCCTGGAGAATACCAGGGGGCTGGAACAATGAGCAGTTCTTC; cdr3_aa: CAWRIPGGWNNEQFF
j_call: TRBJ2-5; clone_size: .; cdr3_length: 16; d_call: TRBD2; v_call: TRBV6-1; cdr3_nt: TGTGCCAGCAGTGGTTGGCTTAGCGGGGGACAAGAGACCCAGTACTTC; cdr3_aa: CASSGWLSGGQETQYF
j_call: TRBJ1-5; clone_size: .; cdr3_length: 14; d_call: TRBD1; v_call: TRBV30; cdr3_nt: TGTGCCTGGACGAAACAGGGGTCGGGTCAGCCCCAGCATTTT; cdr3_aa: CAWTKQGSGQPQHF
j_call: TRBJ2-5; clone_size: few; cdr3_length: 16; d_call: TRBD2; v_call: TRBV27; cdr3_nt: TGTGCCAGCCCGACCAGGCAGCGGGGACTCCATGAGACCCAGTACTTC; cdr3_aa: CASPTRQRGLHETQYF
j_call: TRBJ2-1; clone_size: once; cdr3_length: 12; d_call: .; v_call: TRBV6-5; cdr3_nt: TGTGCCAGCAGTAGAGAAAACAATGAGCAGTTCTTC; cdr3_aa: CASSRENNEQFF
j_call: TRBJ2-1; clone_size: .; cdr3_length: 15; d_call: .; v_call: TRBV11-2; cdr3_nt: TGTGCCAGCAGCTTAGCAGTACCCCCCGGGGGTGAGCAGTTCTTC; cdr3_aa: CASSLAVPPGGEQFF
j_call: TRBJ2-3; clone_size: .; cdr3_length: 16; d_call: TRBD2; v_call: TRBV9; cdr3_nt: TGTGCCAGCAGCGTAGATGGTAGCGGGGGGGCGAATACGCAGTATTTT; cdr3_aa: CASSVDGSGGANTQYF
j_call: TRBJ2-2; clone_size: once; cdr3_length: 14; d_call: .; v_call: TRBV6-5; cdr3_nt: TGTGCCAGCAGTTACACTAGTAAACCCGGGGAGCTGTTTTTT; cdr3_aa: CASSYTSKPGELFF
j_call: TRBJ1-2; clone_size: .; cdr3_length: 15; d_call: TRBD1; v_call: TRBV5-1; cdr3_nt: TGCGCCAGCAGCTTGGACAGGGGGGACCGCTATGGCTACACCTTC; cdr3_aa: CASSLDRGDRYGYTF
j_call: TRBJ2-3; clone_size: .; cdr3_length: 16; d_call: .; v_call: TRBV3-1/TRBV3-2; cdr3_nt: TGTGCCAGCAGCCAAGATCCCTGGACTGGCACAGATACGCAGTATTTT; cdr3_aa: CASSQDPWTGTDTQYF
j_call: TRBJ1-5; clone_size: few; cdr3_length: 16; d_call: TRBD1; v_call: TRBV28; cdr3_nt: TGTGCCAGCAGTTTCATTGCAACAGGGGAAAATCAGCCCCAGCATTTT; cdr3_aa: CASSFIATGENQPQHF
j_call: TRBJ2-2; clone_size: .; cdr3_length: 19; d_call: TRBD1; v_call: TRBV9; cdr3_nt: TGTGCCAGCAGCCTGCGAAGCGCGGGACAGGGGTTGGGGAACGGGGAGCTGTTTTTT; cdr3_aa: CASSLRSAGQGLGNGELFF
j_call: TRBJ1-4; clone_size: .; cdr3_length: 12; d_call: .; v_call: TRBV12-3/TRBV12-4; cdr3_nt: TGTGCCAGCAGTTTCGCAGGGGAAAAACTGTTTTTT; cdr3_aa: CASSFAGEKLFF
j_call: TRBJ2-5; clone_size: .; cdr3_length: 14; d_call: .; v_call: TRBV7-2; cdr3_nt: TGTGCCAGCAGACCCGACAGACCTCAAGAGACCCAGTACTTC; cdr3_aa: CASRPDRPQETQYF
j_call: TRBJ2-1; clone_size: .; cdr3_length: 18; d_call: TRBD2; v_call: TRBV5-1; cdr3_nt: TGCGCCAGCAGTTTGGGACTAGCGGACTACACCATCTACAATGAGCAGTTCTTC; cdr3_aa: CASSLGLADYTIYNEQFF
j_call: TRBJ2-3; clone_size: .; cdr3_length: 14; d_call: TRBD1; v_call: TRBV14; cdr3_nt: TGTGCCAGCAGGGACAGGGGTTTTACAGATACGCAGTATTTT; cdr3_aa: CASRDRGFTDTQYF
j_call: TRBJ2-3; clone_size: .; cdr3_length: 14; d_call: TRBD2; v_call: TRBV10-2; cdr3_nt: TGCGCCAGCAGCCTAGCGGGGATAGCAGATACGCAGTATTTT; cdr3_aa: CASSLAGIADTQYF
j_call: TRBJ1-2; clone_size: .; cdr3_length: 15; d_call: TRBD1; v_call: TRBV7-2; cdr3_nt: TGTGCCAGCAGCTTCGGGGACAGGGGGGTCTATGGCTACACCTTC; cdr3_aa: CASSFGDRGVYGYTF
j_call: TRBJ2-7; clone_size: .; cdr3_length: 16; d_call: .; v_call: TRBV19; cdr3_nt: TGTGCCAGTAGTCCTCTTACGACAGGTTCCTCCTACGAGCAGTACTTC; cdr3_aa: CASSPLTTGSSYEQYF
j_call: TRBJ2-1; clone_size: once; cdr3_length: 14; d_call: TRBD2; v_call: TRBV30; cdr3_nt: TGTGCCTGGAAACTAGCGGGGGGGCGCGATGAGCAGTTCTTC; cdr3_aa: CAWKLAGGRDEQFF
j_call: TRBJ2-2; clone_size: .; cdr3_length: 15; d_call: .; v_call: TRBV7-6; cdr3_nt: TGTGCCAGCAGCTTAGTCCAGACGAACACCGGGGAGCTGTTTTTT; cdr3_aa: CASSLVQTNTGELFF
j_call: TRBJ1-5; clone_size: .; cdr3_length: 14; d_call: .; v_call: TRBV6-5; cdr3_nt: TGTGCCAGCAGGGCAGGGTTTCGCAATCAGCCCCAGCATTTT; cdr3_aa: CASRAGFRNQPQHF
j_call: TRBJ2-3; clone_size: .; cdr3_length: 16; d_call: .; v_call: TRBV5-1; cdr3_nt: TGCGCCAGCAGCAGAGAGGGGGTAGTTAAGACAGATACGCAGTATTTT; cdr3_aa: CASSREGVVKTDTQYF
j_call: TRBJ1-6; clone_size: .; cdr3_length: 14; d_call: TRBD1; v_call: TRBV6-4; cdr3_nt: TGTGCCAGCAGAGGGACAGACTATAATTCACCCCTCCACTTT; cdr3_aa: CASRGTDYNSPLHF
j_call: TRBJ2-3; clone_size: .; cdr3_length: 11; d_call: .; v_call: TRBV20-1; cdr3_nt: TGCAGTGCGCCGAGGGGGGATACGCAGTATTTT; cdr3_aa: CSAPRGDTQYF
j_call: TRBJ2-3; clone_size: .; cdr3_length: 14; d_call: TRBD2; v_call: TRBV3-1/TRBV3-2; cdr3_nt: TGTGCCAGCAGCTGGGAAGGGAGGGCAGATACGCAGTATTTT; cdr3_aa: CASSWEGRADTQYF
j_call: TRBJ1-6; clone_size: once; cdr3_length: 16; d_call: .; v_call: TRBV5-6; cdr3_nt: TGTGCCAGCACCTTTGGACCGAGGGCGGATAATTCACCCCTCCACTTT; cdr3_aa: CASTFGPRADNSPLHF
j_call: TRBJ2-3; clone_size: .; cdr3_length: 14; d_call: .; v_call: TRBV7-2; cdr3_nt: TGTGCCAGCAGCTGGCGGAGGGAAGCAGATACGCAGTATTTT; cdr3_aa: CASSWRREADTQYF
j_call: TRBJ2-2; clone_size: .; cdr3_length: 14; d_call: .; v_call: TRBV19; cdr3_nt: TGTGCCAGTAGTATTGGGGCTGTCACCGGGGAGCTGTTTTTT; cdr3_aa: CASSIGAVTGELFF
j_call: TRBJ1-4; clone_size: .; cdr3_length: 15; d_call: TRBD1; v_call: TRBV7-2; cdr3_nt: TGTGCCAGCAGCTTACAACAGGGGGGTAATGAAAAACTGTTTTTT; cdr3_aa: CASSLQQGGNEKLFF
j_call: TRBJ2-6; clone_size: .; cdr3_length: 14; d_call: .; v_call: TRBV29-1; cdr3_nt: TGCAGCGTTGAGGCACCCTCTGGGGCCAACGTCCTGACTTTC; cdr3_aa: CSVEAPSGANVLTF
j_call: TRBJ1-1; clone_size: once; cdr3_length: 14; d_call: TRBD1; v_call: TRBV10-1; cdr3_nt: TGCGCCAGCAGTGAGGACAGGGTGAACACTGACGCTTTCTTT; cdr3_aa: CASSEDRVNTDAFF
j_call: TRBJ1-5; clone_size: .; cdr3_length: 17; d_call: .; v_call: TRBV6-6; cdr3_nt: TGTGCCAGCAGTCCCATGGGGGGAGGTATTAGCAATCAGCCCCAGCATTTT; cdr3_aa: CASSPMGGGISNQPQHF
j_call: TRBJ1-6; clone_size: .; cdr3_length: 13; d_call: .; v_call: TRBV7-9; cdr3_nt: TGTGCCAGCAGCTTAGATGGGAGGTCACCCCTCCACTTT; cdr3_aa: CASSLDGRSPLHF
j_call: TRBJ1-5; clone_size: once; cdr3_length: 16; d_call: .; v_call: TRBV6-6; cdr3_nt: TGTGCCAGCAGTCCCAGCCAAGGGGCTTACAATCAGCCCCAGCATTTT; cdr3_aa: CASSPSQGAYNQPQHF
j_call: TRBJ2-5; clone_size: few; cdr3_length: 15; d_call: TRBD1; v_call: TRBV7-9; cdr3_nt: TGTGCCAGCAGGGGCGGACAGGCCGAGGAAGAGACCCAGTACTTC; cdr3_aa: CASRGGQAEEETQYF
j_call: TRBJ1-6; clone_size: .; cdr3_length: 13; d_call: TRBD1; v_call: TRBV30; cdr3_nt: TGTGCCTGGGCCGGGACAGGGAATTCACCCCTCCACTTT; cdr3_aa: CAWAGTGNSPLHF
j_call: TRBJ2-3; clone_size: .; cdr3_length: 17; d_call: TRBD2; v_call: TRBV19; cdr3_nt: TGTGCCAGTAGTAGGCGGGCTAGCGGGGCGAGCACAGATACGCAGTATTTT; cdr3_aa: CASSRRASGASTDTQYF
j_call: TRBJ1-2; clone_size: .; cdr3_length: 17; d_call: TRBD1; v_call: TRBV9; cdr3_nt: TGTGCCAGCAGCCCCCGGGCGGGACAGGGGGCTAACTATGGCTACACCTTC; cdr3_aa: CASSPRAGQGANYGYTF
j_call: TRBJ1-5; clone_size: .; cdr3_length: 14; d_call: .; v_call: TRBV5-8; cdr3_nt: TGTGCCAGCAGGCCCCCGGGAGGGATGCAGCCCCAGCATTTT; cdr3_aa: CASRPPGGMQPQHF
j_call: TRBJ1-2; clone_size: .; cdr3_length: 13; d_call: .; v_call: TRBV11-2; cdr3_nt: TGTGCCAGCAGCTTACTTTCTAACTATGGCTACACCTTC; cdr3_aa: CASSLLSNYGYTF
j_call: TRBJ2-5; clone_size: .; cdr3_length: 18; d_call: .; v_call: TRBV27; cdr3_nt: TGTGCCAGCGCCCCGGGACAGCTAGACGGGAGGGCCTGGGAGACCCAGTACTTC; cdr3_aa: CASAPGQLDGRAWETQYF
j_call: TRBJ2-4; clone_size: .; cdr3_length: 18; d_call: TRBD2; v_call: TRBV19; cdr3_nt: TGTGCCAGTAGTATCCGCATAGCGGGGGGGCCGGCCAAAAACATTCAGTACTTC; cdr3_aa: CASSIRIAGGPAKNIQYF
j_call: TRBJ1-1; clone_size: .; cdr3_length: 13; d_call: .; v_call: TRBV6-1; cdr3_nt: TGTGCCAGCAGTGAAAACCCTTTAGATGAAGCTTTCTTT; cdr3_aa: CASSENPLDEAFF
j_call: TRBJ1-6; clone_size: .; cdr3_length: 14; d_call: .; v_call: TRBV4-1; cdr3_nt: TGCGCCAACCCAACGCCCCGGAGTAATTCACCCCTCCACTTT; cdr3_aa: CANPTPRSNSPLHF
j_call: TRBJ2-6; clone_size: .; cdr3_length: 15; d_call: .; v_call: TRBV27; cdr3_nt: TGTGCCAGCCGTCGGGGGACCTCTGGGGCCAACGTCCTGACTTTC; cdr3_aa: CASRRGTSGANVLTF
j_call: TRBJ1-2; clone_size: .; cdr3_length: 15; d_call: TRBD1; v_call: TRBV4-2; cdr3_nt: TGTGCCAGCAGCCAGGTATTACAGGGGGCCTATGGCTACACCTTC; cdr3_aa: CASSQVLQGAYGYTF
j_call: TRBJ1-2; clone_size: .; cdr3_length: 13; d_call: .; v_call: TRBV5-5; cdr3_nt: TGTGCCAGCAGCCGGGACTATAACTATGGCTACACCTTC; cdr3_aa: CASSRDYNYGYTF